Included here is one T cell receptor (beta chain) sequence, with context. Other nucleotide sequences from this sample produce the same CDR3. Germline values: CDR1 MNHEY, CDR2 SVGAGI. After removal of 6 bases from V and 4 bases from J, the junction contained 2 bases not matched to a gene. This CDR3 spans 13 amino acids. The entry originates in a study of blood T cell repertoires in COVID-19. Study-level information: PBMCs, B-cell-depleted T cells, or T cells provided the cDNA or gDNA that made up the material.

Authors' methods: Reference gene primer amplification gave nucleated cell count estimates. Profiling relied on immunoSEQ multiplex PCR, and the TCRdb table lists in-frame clones only, not all of them. V, J and clone size are taken as reported in that table, and D and trimming were inferred from the DNA itself. The top ten hold about 2.5% of the sample, which has some 86,000 clones, 80% to 95% seen once. The sequenced sample consisted of peripheral blood. The chain uses TRBV6-5 and TRBJ1-1, with 10 bases lining up with TRBD1. The source of this sequence is a human donor with active COVID-19. The donor label of this sample is uncertain. In nucleotides, the CDR3 is TGTGCCAGCAGAGGACAGGGGGGCACTGAAGCTTTCTTT. Protein product: CASRGQGGTEAFF.